This note documents a single T cell receptor (beta chain) sequence. Measured with immunoSEQ multiplex PCR; TCRdb has only the in-frame clones, and not every one. This table has 140,000 or so clones, 87% appearing once. This record belongs to a study of blood T cell repertoires in COVID-19. V lost 4 bases, J lost 4 bases, and 5 bases stayed unmatched. Germline V gene lookup returns CDR1 MNHEY and CDR2 SVGAGI. CDR3 size: 15 residues. The chain has TRBV6-5 and TRBJ1-3, with 9 bases that match TRBD1. This receptor was identified in a woman aged 50 to 60 with active or convalescent COVID-19. The sequenced sample was peripheral blood. This CDR3 is CASSWGQGIGNTIYF. For the CDR3, the DNA is TGTGCCAGCAGTTGGGGACAGGGAATCGGAAACACCATATATTTT.